Below, 27 T cell receptor beta chains from the same sample are listed, as sequenced in a study of blood T cell repertoires in COVID-19. The repertoire was sequenced with immunoSEQ multiplex PCR; TCRdb's copy has only in-frame clones and lacks some. Found here are about 66,000 clones, about 90% of them singletons; the top ten hold under 8.5%. The material sequenced was peripheral blood. The source is a human donor in a cohort sampled during active COVID-19.

This rearrangement joins TRBV28 to TRBJ2-4, with TRBD2 as a possible D gene (6 bases). Germline V gene sequence: CDR1 MDHEN, CDR2 SYDVKM. The CDR3 totals 16 residues. V was cut by 2 bases and J by 5 bases, with 16 bases left in between. The CDR3 coding sequence is TGTGCCAGCAGTTTAGGAGGGAGAGGACCTCAAAACATTCAGTACTTC. It codes for CASSLGGRGPQNIQYF.

This sequence joins TRBV19 and TRBJ1-1; D is possibly TRBD1 (6 bases). The CDR3 is 16 amino acids. Trimming cost V 6 bases and J 0 bases, with 17 bases left between them. Germline V gives CDR1 LNHDA, CDR2 SQIVND (reference sequence). The CDR3: CASSQRGQTMNTEAFF. For the CDR3, the DNA is TGTGCCAGTAGCCAACGCGGACAGACGATGAACACTGAAGCTTTCTTT.

The chain carries TRBV13 and TRBJ2-5, with D perhaps matching TRBD1 (6 bases). The V end was cut by 4 bases, the J end by 2 bases, with 11 bases between. The CDR3 covers 14 residues. The germline gives CDR1 PRHDT, CDR2 FYEKMQ (reference sequence). CDR3 sequence: CASSSTGIQETQYF. The DNA of the CDR3 is TGTGCCAGCAGCTCAACAGGGATACAAGAGACCCAGTACTTC.

This chain connects TRBV3-1 (or the pseudogene TRBV3-2) to TRBJ2-7, with 7 nucleotides matching TRBD2. The CDR3 extends over 17 amino acids. Losses at the gene ends were 2 bases for V and 1 base for J; bases not matched to a gene: 11. Germline CDR1 is LGHDT and CDR2 is YNNKEL (reference sequence). The DNA of the CDR3 is TGTGCCAGCAGCCAATTTGCGGCGGGAGTAAGGTCCTACGAGCAGTACTTC. Translating gives CASSQFAAGVRSYEQYF.

The chain employs TRBV18 and TRBJ2-7; 7 positions agree with TRBD2. V lost 2 bases to trimming and J lost 6 bases; unmatched junction nucleotides: 19. CDR3 length: 18 residues. Germline CDR1 is KGHSH and CDR2 is LQKENI. CDR3 nucleotide sequence: TGTGCCAGCTCACCAATAGCACCTGGAGTGGGGGGGAACATCGAGCAGTACTTC. Protein product: CASSPIAPGVGGNIEQYF.

The chain combines TRBV7-9 with TRBJ1-5; 8 bases match TRBD1. Germline values: CDR1 SEHNR, CDR2 FQNEAQ (reference sequence). The ends lost 5 bases at V and 5 bases at J; junction bases unmatched: 8. The CDR3 is made up of 15 amino acids. DNA of the CDR3: TGTGCCAGCAGCCCCGGACAGGGTAAGGATCAGCCCCAGCATTTT. This translates into CASSPGQGKDQPQHF. Full variable domain (outside the CDR3, taken from reference TRBV7-9 and TRBJ1-5): DTGVSQNPRHKITKRGQNVTFRCDPISEHNRLYWYRQTLGQGPEFLTYFQNEAQLEKSRLLSDRFSAERPKGSFSTLEIQRTEQGDSAMYLCASSPGQGKDQPQHFGDGTRLSIL.

The chain links TRBV5-4 to TRBJ1-3, with D uncertain. This CDR3 has 15 amino acids. CDR1 and CDR2 (germline): SGHNT, YYREEE (reference sequence). The germline V and J ends were trimmed by 4 bases and 2 bases, with 13 bases remaining between them. The CDR3 reads CASSTPQSAGNTIYF. CDR3 in DNA: TGTGCCAGCAGCACCCCACAAAGCGCTGGAAACACCATATATTTT.

This chain uses TRBV7-2 with TRBJ2-2, with TRBD1 as a possible D gene (6 bases). The CDR3 runs 16 residues. CDR1 and CDR2 (germline): SGHTA, FQGNSA. V was trimmed by 1 base and J by 0 bases, leaving 9 bases between them. CDR3 loop: CASSLEDRANTGELFF. CDR3 sequence (DNA): TGTGCCAGCAGCTTAGAGGACAGAGCGAACACCGGGGAGCTGTTTTTT.

V is TRBV3-1 (or the pseudogene TRBV3-2) and J is TRBJ1-1; D uncertain. V lost 5 bases and J 4 bases, leaving 17 bases between the germline ends. Germline values: CDR1 LGHDT, CDR2 YNNKEL (reference sequence). This CDR3 is built from 15 residues. The CDR3 coding sequence is TGTGCCAGCAGCAAGAGGGCCCTTCGCGCCACTGAAGCTTTCTTT. Translating it yields CASSKRALRATEAFF.

The V and J genes are TRBV28 and TRBJ2-7, with 7 nucleotides matching TRBD2. V dropped 5 bases and J dropped 3; count of bases not matched to a gene: 7. CDR1 and CDR2 (germline): MDHEN, SYDVKM. The CDR3 has 14 amino acids. CDR3 DNA: TGTGCCAGCAGTGTAGCGGGCCCCAACTACGAGCAGTACTTC. Amino acids: CASSVAGPNYEQYF. Full variable domain (remainder filled in from reference TRBV28 and TRBJ2-7): DVKVTQSSRYLVKRTGEKVFLECVQDMDHENMFWYRQDPGLGLRLIYFSYDVKMKEKGDIPEGYSVSREKKERFSLILESASTNQTSMYLCASSVAGPNYEQYFGPGTRLTVT.

J is TRBJ1-1 and V is TRBV19; the D is unclear. This CDR3 is built from 13 residues. Trimming took 4 bases from V and 11 from J, leaving 17 bases between them. Germline-derived CDR1 and CDR2 are LNHDA and SQIVND (reference sequence). The DNA for the CDR3 is TGTGCCAGTAGTAGAAGGGAGGAGTGGTGGGCTTTCTTT. It encodes CASSRREEWWAFF.

The V call is TRBV28, the J call TRBJ2-1; D is perhaps TRBD1 (5 bases). CDR1 is MDHEN and CDR2 is SYDVKM in the germline V gene. This CDR3 contains 14 residues. With 7 bases removed from V and 4 bases from J, the gap between germline ends came to 14 bases. The CDR3 here is CASIGPTVYNEQFF. As DNA, the CDR3 is TGTGCCAGCATCGGTCCGACAGTTTACAATGAGCAGTTCTTC. Using reference TRBV28 and TRBJ2-1 for the parts outside the CDR3, the full variable domain is DVKVTQSSRYLVKRTGEKVFLECVQDMDHENMFWYRQDPGLGLRLIYFSYDVKMKEKGDIPEGYSVSREKKERFSLILESASTNQTSMYLCASIGPTVYNEQFFGPGTRLTVL.

This chain uses TRBV7-6 with TRBJ2-7, with a weak D call TRBD2 (5 bases). Germline V gene data show CDR1 as SGHVS and CDR2 as FNYEAQ. V was shortened by 1 base and J by 0 bases, with 7 bases between the two germline ends. The CDR3 contains 14 residues. The CDR3 nucleotides are TGTGCCAGCAGCTTAGGAGAGGGCTCCTACGAGCAGTACTTC. Its protein is CASSLGEGSYEQYF.

V usage is TRBV7-2 and J usage is TRBJ2-2; maybe TRBD1 (6 bases). V shed 5 bases and J shed 7 bases, with 14 bases lying between them. The CDR3 covers 14 residues. The germline CDR1 and CDR2 sequences are SGHTA and FQGNSA. CDR3 residues: CASSGTGTIGELFF. CDR3 bases: TGTGCCAGCAGCGGCACCGGGACAATCGGGGAGCTGTTTTTT.

The table lists this clone with a few counts. V and J are TRBV10-1 and TRBJ1-3; D is ambiguous. Per the germline V gene, CDR1 is WNHNN and CDR2 is SYGVQD (reference sequence). Trimming shortened V by 0 bases and J by 0 bases, and 9 bases separated the two germline ends. This CDR3 region has 16 residues. CDR3 sequence (DNA): TGCGCCAGCAGTGAGTCAACGGGGATCTCTGGAAACACCATATATTTT. Translating it yields CASSESTGISGNTIYF.

The rearrangement uses TRBV6-4 and TRBJ2-5, with 9 bases fitting TRBD1. The V and J ends lost 4 bases and 1 base, in that order; junction bases with no gene match: 13. CDR3 length: 18 amino acids. Germline CDR1 is MRHNA and CDR2 is SNTAGT. In DNA form, the CDR3 reads TGTGCCAGCAGTGGGACAGGGGATCTCAACGAACTCCAAGAGACCCAGTACTTC. Translating it yields CASSGTGDLNELQETQYF.

CDR3 nucleotide sequence: TGTGCCAGCAGCCAAGCTTTTCGCGGGAGGGCCGGTGAGCAGTTCTTC. It encodes CASSQAFRGRAGEQFF. This sequence joins TRBV3-1 (or the pseudogene TRBV3-2) and TRBJ2-1; 9 positions match TRBD2. This CDR3 has 16 amino acids. The junction had 10 bases not matched to a gene; V was cut back by 1 base and J by 9 bases. Looked up from germline, CDR1 is LGHDT and CDR2 is YNNKEL (reference sequence).

The chain combines TRBV18 with TRBJ1-5; 7 bases agree with TRBD1. J lost 4 bases, V lost 2 bases, and 5 bases had no gene match. The CDR3 runs to 15 residues. Germline CDR1 reads KGHSH; CDR2 reads LQKENI. Written as DNA, the CDR3 is TGTGCCAGCTCACCAGGGACAGCCGGGAATCAGCCCCAGCATTTT. Translating gives CASSPGTAGNQPQHF.

The chain combines TRBV2 with TRBJ1-5; D is possibly TRBD1 (6 bases). The germline V gene has CDR1 SNHLY and CDR2 FYNNEI. The V gene lost 6 bases and the J gene lost 4 bases, with 13 bases spanning the gap. This CDR3 is built from 14 residues. CDR3 sequence (DNA): TGTGCCAGCAGGGTCGGACAGCTAAATCAGCCCCAGCATTTT. Translated: CASRVGQLNQPQHF.

This clone was recorded only once. This chain connects TRBV6-2 or TRBV6-3 to TRBJ2-3, with 8 bases that match TRBD2. The CDR3 is 15 residues long. CDR1 MNHEY and CDR2 SVGEGT come from the germline V gene. V was pared by 5 bases and J by 4 bases, with 8 bases of the junction left unmatched. In nucleotides, the CDR3 is TGTGCCAGCAGTCGGGGGGGCTATCAGTCAGATACGCAGTATTTT. Amino acids: CASSRGGYQSDTQYF.

The chain has TRBV2 and TRBJ2-7, with D possibly matching TRBD2 (5 bases). The V gene's germline CDR1 is SNHLY and CDR2 FYNNEI. The CDR3 is 13 amino acids. V was shortened by 8 bases and J by 7 bases, with 18 bases between the two germline ends. CDR3 residues: CASQGRQEVEQYF. The DNA of the CDR3 is TGTGCCAGCCAAGGACGCCAGGAGGTGGAGCAGTACTTC.

The chain is built from TRBV7-2 and TRBJ1-2, with D tentatively TRBD1 (6 bases). CDR1 is SGHTA and CDR2 is FQGNSA in the germline V gene. The V and J ends lost 5 bases and 1 base respectively, with 11 bases between them. The CDR3 extends over 14 amino acids. The CDR3 sequence is CASSPRTDNYGYTF. The CDR3 DNA follows: TGTGCCAGCAGCCCGAGGACAGATAACTATGGCTACACCTTC.

The chain joins TRBV19 to TRBJ1-1; D is perhaps TRBD1 (5 bases). The CDR3 runs to 14 residues. Trimming took off 4 bases at V and 6 bases at J, with 15 bases between the two ends. Germline assignment: CDR1 LNHDA and CDR2 SQIVND (reference sequence). The CDR3 region has the DNA TGTGCCAGTAGTACATCCACGACAGCCGCTGAAGCTTTCTTT. Residues: CASSTSTTAAEAFF.

The J gene is TRBJ2-3, the V gene TRBV6-6, with a weak D call TRBD2 (6 bases). Between the trimmed V and J ends, which lost 10 bases and 0 bases, there was a span of 14 bases. In germline, CDR1 is MNHNY, CDR2 SVGAGI (reference sequence). The CDR3 is 14 residues long. CDR3 DNA sequence: TGTGCCACCCGAGGAGGGCTTAGCACAGATACGCAGTATTTT. Protein: CATRGGLSTDTQYF.

This chain connects TRBV18 to TRBJ2-5, with 7 bases fitting TRBD1. The CDR3 sequence is 15 residues long. CDR1 KGHSH and CDR2 LQKENI come from the germline V gene. Trimming at V came to 4 bases and at J to 4 bases, leaving 9 bases not matched to a gene. Written as DNA, the CDR3 is TGTGCCAGCTCACTAAACAGGGGCGGAGGAGAGACCCAGTACTTC. This sequence encodes CASSLNRGGGETQYF. Full variable domain (outside the CDR3, taken from reference TRBV18 and TRBJ2-5): NAGVMQNPRHLVRRRGQEARLRCSPMKGHSHVYWYRQLPEEGLKFMVYLQKENIIDESGMPKERFSAEFPKEGPSILRIQQVVRGDSAAYFCASSLNRGGGETQYFGPGTRLLVL.

This sequence joins TRBV15 and TRBJ2-3, with 10 bases identical to TRBD2. The length of the CDR3 is 16 residues. Losses at the gene ends were 3 bases for V and 6 bases for J; bases not matched to a gene: 9. Germline lookup yields CDR1 LNHNV and CDR2 YYDKDF (reference sequence). The chain's CDR3 is CATSRNLAGGRDTQYF. CDR3 nucleotides: TGTGCCACCAGCAGGAATTTAGCGGGAGGCAGGGATACGCAGTATTTT.

The chain uses TRBV4-1 and TRBJ2-4, with D possibly matching TRBD1 (6 bases). The V end lost 1 base, the J end lost 1 base, and 17 bases lay between the germline ends. Germline V gives CDR1 MGHRA, CDR2 YSYEKL. The CDR3 extends over 18 amino acids. This CDR3 reads CASSQGIQGNWAKNIQYF. The CDR3 nucleotides read TGCGCCAGCAGCCAAGGAATCCAGGGGAATTGGGCCAAAAACATTCAGTACTTC.